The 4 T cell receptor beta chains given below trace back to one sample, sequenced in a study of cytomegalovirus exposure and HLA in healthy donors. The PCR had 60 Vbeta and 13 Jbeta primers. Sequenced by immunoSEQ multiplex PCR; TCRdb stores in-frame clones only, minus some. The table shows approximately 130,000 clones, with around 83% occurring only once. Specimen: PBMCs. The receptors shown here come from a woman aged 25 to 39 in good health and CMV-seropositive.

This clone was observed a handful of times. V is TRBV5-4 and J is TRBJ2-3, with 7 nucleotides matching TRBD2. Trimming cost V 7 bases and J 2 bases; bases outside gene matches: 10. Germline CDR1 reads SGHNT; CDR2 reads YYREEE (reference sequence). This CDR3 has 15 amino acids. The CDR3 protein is CASYPGGGLTDTQYF. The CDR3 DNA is TGTGCCAGCTACCCGGGCGGGGGTCTCACAGATACGCAGTATTTT.

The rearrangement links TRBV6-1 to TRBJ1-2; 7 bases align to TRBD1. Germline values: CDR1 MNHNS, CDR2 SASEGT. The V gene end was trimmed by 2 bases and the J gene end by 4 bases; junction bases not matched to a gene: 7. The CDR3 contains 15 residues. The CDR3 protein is CASSEPGQPVYGYTF. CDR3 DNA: TGTGCCAGCAGTGAACCGGGACAGCCAGTCTATGGCTACACCTTC.

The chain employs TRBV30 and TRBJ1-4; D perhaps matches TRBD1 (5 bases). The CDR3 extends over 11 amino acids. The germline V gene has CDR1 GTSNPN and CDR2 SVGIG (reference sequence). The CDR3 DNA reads TGTGCGTCGGGGGGGGATGAAAAACTGTTTTTT. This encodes CASGGDEKLFF.

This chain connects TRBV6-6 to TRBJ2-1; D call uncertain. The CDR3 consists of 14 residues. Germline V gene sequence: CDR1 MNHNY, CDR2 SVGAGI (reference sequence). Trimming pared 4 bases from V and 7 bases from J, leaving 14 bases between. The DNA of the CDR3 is TGTGCCAGCAGTTTAAGCGAGACTGTAAATGAGCAGTTCTTC. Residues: CASSLSETVNEQFF.